This T cell receptor (beta chain) was recovered during a study of blood T cell repertoires in COVID-19. Clones were sequenced by immunoSEQ multiplex PCR, and TCRdb holds only the in-frame ones, with some missing. The top ten clones hold under 3.5% of a sample with more than 45,000 clones, about nine tenths of them seen once. Germline lookup yields CDR1 MNHEY and CDR2 SVGAGI. V was shortened by 4 bases and J by 0 bases, with 13 bases between the two germline ends. This CDR3 has 16 residues. This TCR came from a man older than 75 with acute or convalescent COVID-19. The sequenced sample consisted of peripheral blood. The chain has TRBV6-5 and TRBJ1-3; D is unclear. The CDR3 DNA sequence: TGTGCCAGCAGTTCCTTCCTTGGCGGCTCTGGAAACACCATATATTTT. This codes for CASSSFLGGSGNTIYF.